Listed below are T cell receptor beta chains from one sample, sequenced in a study of blood T cells in healthy people across ages. TCRdb reprocessed the 5' RACE reads via MiXCR and lists one record per CDR3 protein. The table has about 1.1 million distinct CDR3 sequences, roughly two fifths seen once. The sequenced sample consisted of blood. Source of these receptors: a man aged 18 to 35 in good health. Each CDR3 is given with its conserved first and last residue. The order of the fields is V gene, J gene, clone size, CDR3 protein. Size is stated for part of the rows, as once, few or many counts, or as a class when the clone is expanded.

>TRBV27|TRBJ1-2|.
CASSPMGRAEYGYTF
>TRBV2|TRBJ1-2|.
CASSAQTDGYTF
>TRBV6-6|TRBJ1-1|.
CASSSHKTGGTEAFF
>TRBV27|TRBJ2-4|.
CASSLSRQGVEQYF
>TRBV11-3|TRBJ2-1|once
CASSLVSGGGNEQFF
>TRBV20-1|TRBJ2-1|few
CSAREGQGWDEQFF
>TRBV4-1|TRBJ2-7|.
CASSQEWVTYNEQYF
>TRBV3-1|TRBJ2-5|.
CASSQAGEKTQYF
>TRBV7-9|TRBJ1-1|.
CASSSSKGTEAFF
>TRBV29-1|TRBJ2-3|.
CSVGGGFRDLAQYF
>TRBV5-5|TRBJ2-7|.
CASSFGRKSSYEQYF
>TRBV7-3|TRBJ2-7|many
CASSSSGFYEQYF
>TRBV5-1|TRBJ2-3|.
CASRTGVSTDTQYF
>TRBV5-1|TRBJ2-1|many
CASSLTSGDYNEQFF
>TRBV20-1|TRBJ1-1|.
CSARDWRENTEAFF
>TRBV27|TRBJ1-1|.
CASSPIHRGLGNTEAFF
>TRBV6-2/TRBV6-3|TRBJ2-3|few
CASSRHTLGRTDTQYF
>TRBV19|.|.
CASSIGEARAETQYF
>TRBV10-3|TRBJ2-3|.
CAISPTSNPDTQYF
>TRBV7-7|TRBJ2-3|many
CASSAGATDTQYF